What follows are 31 T cell receptor beta chains derived from one specimen sequenced in a study of T cell repertoires in cytomegalovirus infection. In TCRdb, the reads were re-called with MiXCR into one record per CDR3 protein. The sample lists 150,000 to 200,000 distinct CDR3 sequences; approximately 28% were seen once. Sequences were obtained from PBMCs. The receptors come from a human donor in good health (CMV status not recorded). Some clones in this sample may be carry-over from other donors' samples.

In its sample, this clonotype was seen a few times. The rearrangement uses TRBV20-1 and TRBJ2-1; 9 nucleotides align to TRBD1. The germline gives CDR1 DFQATT, CDR2 SNEGSKA (reference sequence). V lost 1 base to trimming and J lost 9 bases; unmatched junction nucleotides: 13. CDR3 size: 16 residues. CDR3 bases: TGCAGTGCTAGAGTTCGGGACAGGGTTTCGTCTGGTGAGCAGTTCTTC. As protein: CSARVRDRVSSGEQFF.

The chain couples TRBV12-3 or TRBV12-4 to TRBJ2-2; no firm D call. This CDR3 contains 14 residues. Trimming took 4 bases from V and 1 from J, leaving 7 bases between them. The CDR3 protein is CASSSTWNTGELFF. The CDR3 DNA follows: TGTGCCAGCAGTTCCACTTGGAACACCGGGGAGCTGTTTTTT.

In the case of this clonotype: The junction departs from germline at one end; a sequencing error may be responsible. The chain uses TRBV13 and TRBJ2-5; no firm D call. Germline lookup yields CDR1 PRHDT and CDR2 FYEKMQ (reference sequence). The CDR3 consists of 13 residues. The CDR3 reads CASSSTPSGTQYF. In DNA, the CDR3 is TGCGCCAGCAGCTCAACACCATCAGGGACCCAGTACTTC.

This chain joins TRBV7-9 and TRBJ2-7; 7 bases match TRBD2. The ends lost 0 bases at V and 2 bases at J; junction bases unmatched: 1. The CDR3 totals 14 residues. Germline loops: CDR1 SEHNR, CDR2 FQNEAQ (reference sequence). CDR3 nucleotides: TGTGCCAGCAGCTTAGCAGGACTAGCCTACGAGCAGTACTTC. Translated, it gives CASSLAGLAYEQYF. The whole variable domain, filled in from reference TRBV7-9 and TRBJ2-7, reads DTGVSQNPRHKITKRGQNVTFRCDPISEHNRLYWYRQTLGQGPEFLTYFQNEAQLEKSRLLSDRFSAERPKGSFSTLEIQRTEQGDSAMYLCASSLAGLAYEQYFGPGTRLTVT.

This clonotype was seen only a few times. The chain has TRBV7-2 and TRBJ2-1, with D perhaps matching TRBD2 (5 bases). The germline CDR1 and CDR2 sequences are SGHTA and FQGNSA. The V and J ends lost 5 bases and 7 bases respectively, with 9 bases between them. The CDR3 is 12 amino acids. CDR3 sequence (DNA): TGTGCCAGCAGCACCCCGGGGAATGAGCAGTTCTTC. Its translation is CASSTPGNEQFF.

This clonotype has just a few counts. This chain links TRBV6-5 with TRBJ1-5; D is possibly TRBD1 (5 bases). V was shortened by 5 bases and J by 9 bases, with 20 bases between the two germline ends. Germline V gives CDR1 MNHEY, CDR2 SVGAGI. The length of the CDR3 is 15 residues. CDR3 in amino acids: CASSRDGRGMGPQHF. The CDR3 DNA follows: TGTGCCAGCAGTAGGGACGGTAGGGGAATGGGGCCCCAGCATTTT.

This clonotype was counted ten times or more. V and J are TRBV25-1 and TRBJ1-1, with D uncertain. V gave up 8 bases and J gave up 8 bases, with 12 bases separating them. The CDR3 totals 11 residues. Germline CDR1 reads MGHDK; CDR2 reads SYGVNS. The CDR3 spells CASRSTREAFF. The CDR3 region has the DNA TGTGCCAGCCGATCGACTAGGGAAGCTTTCTTT. Using reference TRBV25-1 and TRBJ1-1 for the parts outside the CDR3, the full variable domain is EADIYQTPRYLVIGTGKKITLECSQTMGHDKMYWYQQDPGMELHLIHYSYGVNSTEKGDLSSESTVSRIRTEHFPLTLESARPSHTSQYLCASRSTREAFFGQGTRLTVV.

This clonotype was detected a few times. The V and J genes are TRBV6-2 or TRBV6-3 and TRBJ2-2; the D gene could be TRBD1 or TRBD2 (6 bases each). Trimming took off 4 bases at V and 0 bases at J, with 15 bases between the two ends. This CDR3 is built from 17 residues. CDR1 is MNHEY, CDR2 SVGEGT, per germline. CDR3 bases: TGTGCCAGCAGTTTCCCAAAGGGGGGCACGAACACCGGGGAGCTGTTTTTT. It encodes CASSFPKGGTNTGELFF.

This clonotype was observed a handful of times. The chain has TRBV11-2 and TRBJ2-3, with a tentative D call TRBD2 (7 bases). Germline CDR1 and CDR2: SGHAT and FQNNGV. The V and J ends lost 3 bases and 2 bases respectively, with 12 bases between them. The length of the CDR3 is 15 residues. CDR3 coding DNA: TGTGCCAGCAGCTTCCGGGGGGCCTCCACAGATACGCAGTATTTT. Translation gives CASSFRGASTDTQYF.

This clonotype has a handful of counts. This chain joins TRBV2 and TRBJ1-5; the D gene is possibly TRBD1 (5 bases). CDR3 length equals 15 residues. Germline loops: CDR1 SNHLY, CDR2 FYNNEI. Trimming cost V 6 bases and J 4 bases, with 16 bases left between them. The CDR3 is CASRPQRGENQPQHF. CDR3 DNA sequence: TGTGCCAGCAGGCCCCAGCGGGGCGAGAATCAGCCCCAGCATTTT.

V and J are TRBV7-2 and TRBJ2-5; D perhaps matches TRBD2 (6 bases). The CDR3 consists of 15 residues. The V and J ends lost 2 bases and 5 bases respectively, with 15 bases between them. Germline V gives CDR1 SGHTA, CDR2 FQGNSA. CDR3 sequence reads: CASSLILQAGETQYF. The DNA of the CDR3 is TGTGCCAGCAGCTTAATCCTCCAGGCGGGGGAGACCCAGTACTTC.

This clonotype turned up a few times. The chain has TRBV11-2 and TRBJ2-6, with a possible D match to TRBD2 (5 bases). Germline V gives CDR1 SGHAT, CDR2 FQNNGV. This CDR3 is built from 15 residues. With 1 base removed from V and 3 bases from J, the gap between germline ends came to 7 bases. The CDR3 loop reads CASSLGRDGANVLTF. Here the CDR3 DNA reads TGTGCCAGCAGCTTAGGCCGGGATGGGGCCAACGTCCTGACTTTC.

A word on this clonotype: The junction departs from the called germline gene at one end, perhaps through a read error. The chain recombines TRBV29-1 with TRBJ1-5; perhaps TRBD1 as D (5 bases). The CDR3 contains 12 residues. Germline V lookup: CDR1 SQVTM, CDR2 ANQGSEA. Here the CDR3 DNA reads TGCAGCGCTGAAGAAGGGGATGGACCCCAGCATTTT. This encodes CSAEEGDGPQHF.

This clonotype was seen at least ten times. This chain uses TRBV7-2 with TRBJ2-1, with 9 positions matching TRBD1. CDR3 size: 15 residues. Unmatched junction bases numbered 7, after V lost 5 bases and J lost 5 bases. The germline V gene encodes CDR1 SGHTA and CDR2 FQGNSA. The CDR3 coding sequence is TGTGCCAGCAGCCTGGGACAGGGAGGTGACAATGAGCAGTTCTTC. It specifies CASSLGQGGDNEQFF. Drawing the rest from reference TRBV7-2 and TRBJ2-1, the complete variable domain is GAGVSQSPSNKVTEKGKDVELRCDPISGHTALYWYRQSLGQGLEFLIYFQGNSAPDKSGLPSDRFSAERTGGSVSTLTIQRTQQEDSAVYLCASSLGQGGDNEQFFGPGTRLTVL.

This sequence joins TRBV25-1 and TRBJ1-4, with D tentatively TRBD1 (5 bases). CDR1 MGHDK and CDR2 SYGVNS come from the germline V gene. V lost 5 bases and J lost 10, with 20 bases in between. The CDR3 has 15 residues. The CDR3 loop is CASSRSGSEFGKLFF. In DNA form, the CDR3 reads TGTGCCAGCAGTCGCTCAGGGTCGGAGTTTGGAAAACTGTTTTTT.

V and J are TRBV12-3 or TRBV12-4 and TRBJ2-5, with D possibly TRBD1 on 6 matching bases. The CDR3 is 14 residues long. Trimming pared 2 bases from V and 4 bases from J, leaving 11 bases between. For the CDR3, the DNA is TGTGCCAGCAGTTTATTGCAGGGGAGAGAGACCCAGTACTTC. Its protein product is CASSLLQGRETQYF.

This clonotype was observed a handful of times. Relative to the germline gene, one junction end is altered; a read error may explain this. The chain uses TRBV7-2 and TRBJ1-2; 8 bases match TRBD1. In germline, CDR1 is SGHTA, CDR2 FQGNSA. This CDR3 region has 15 residues. The CDR3 loop reads CASSLAEDRGYGYTF. The CDR3 DNA reads as TGTGCCAGCAGCCTAGCCGAAGACAGGGGCTATGGCTACACCTTC. The variable domain in full, with the rest retrieved from reference TRBV7-2 and TRBJ1-2, is GAGVSQSPSNKVTEKGKDVELRCDPISGHTALYWYRQSLGQGLEFLIYFQGNSAPDKSGLPSDRFSAERTGGSVSTLTIQRTQQEDSAVYLCASSLAEDRGYGYTFGSGTRLTVV.

The chain combines TRBV6-1 with TRBJ1-5, with D possibly TRBD1 on 5 matching bases. This CDR3 is built from 14 residues. CDR1 MNHNS and CDR2 SASEGT come from the germline V gene. Trimming took off 9 bases at V and 3 bases at J, with 15 bases between the two ends. This chain's CDR3 is CASSQEDYNQPQHF. In nucleotides, the CDR3 is TGTGCCAGTTCACAGGAAGACTACAATCAGCCCCAGCATTTT.

Many counts were recorded for this clonotype. The CDR3 sequence: CASSKEASKAFF. CDR3 coding DNA: TGTGCCAGCAGCAAAGAGGCGTCCAAGGCTTTCTTT. The V call is TRBV7-8, the J call TRBJ1-1; D call uncertain. Germline V gene lookup returns CDR1 SGHVS and CDR2 FQNEAQ. With 5 bases removed from V and 11 bases from J, the gap between germline ends came to 15 bases. This CDR3 is built from 12 residues.

The chain carries TRBV5-4 and TRBJ2-1; 9 nucleotides agree with TRBD1. Germline-derived CDR1 and CDR2 are SGHNT and YYREEE (reference sequence). With V trimmed by 4 bases and J by 4 bases, 6 bases remained unmatched. The CDR3 totals 15 residues. The CDR3 sequence: CASSIRTGAYNEQFF. The CDR3 DNA is TGTGCCAGCAGCATTCGGACAGGGGCTTACAATGAGCAGTTCTTC.

A few counts support this clonotype. The chain joins TRBV6-2 or TRBV6-3 to TRBJ2-2; D call uncertain. V lost 0 bases and J 3 bases, leaving 11 bases between the germline ends. The length of the CDR3 is 16 residues. Germline V gene sequence: CDR1 MNHEY, CDR2 SVGEGT. CDR3 sequence reads: CASSYSATVYTGELFF. The CDR3 DNA is TGTGCCAGCAGTTACTCCGCGACTGTTTACACCGGGGAGCTGTTTTTT.

The V and J genes are TRBV5-6 and TRBJ1-5, with D possibly being TRBD1 (5 bases). From germline, CDR1 is SGHDT and CDR2 YYEEEE. V lost 4 bases to trimming and J lost 4 bases, with 9 bases between them. This CDR3 is 13 amino acids long. The CDR3 nucleotides are TGTGCCAGCAGCCCAGGGATTAATCAGCCCCAGCATTTT. It is translated as CASSPGINQPQHF.

The V and J genes are TRBV19 and TRBJ1-2; TRBD1 matches 8 bases. The length of the CDR3 is 12 residues. Per germline, CDR1 LNHDA and CDR2 SQIVND (reference sequence). V shed 9 bases and J 7 bases; nucleotides not matched to a gene: 7. As DNA, the CDR3 is TGTGCCAGCGGACAGGGAAGAAGTGGCTACACCTTC. Its translation is CASGQGRSGYTF.

This clonotype was seen a handful of times. The rearrangement links TRBV2 to TRBJ1-1, with no clear D. Trimming stripped 5 bases from V and 11 bases from J, with 12 bases between. The CDR3 length is 11 residues. Germline V gene lookup returns CDR1 SNHLY and CDR2 FYNNEI. CDR3 in DNA: TGTGCCAGCAGTACCTCCCGAAGCGCTTTCTTT. Its protein is CASSTSRSAFF. The variable domain in full, with the rest retrieved from reference TRBV2 and TRBJ1-1, is EPEVTQTPSHQVTQMGQEVILRCVPISNHLYFYWYRQILGQKVEFLVSFYNNEISEKSEIFDDQFSVERPDGSNFTLKIRSTKLEDSAMYFCASSTSRSAFFGQGTRLTVV.

The V call is TRBV11-2, the J call TRBJ1-1, with D tentatively TRBD1 (5 bases). Germline V gene data show CDR1 as SGHAT and CDR2 as FQNNGV. Trimming took 3 bases from V and 0 from J, leaving 11 bases between them. The CDR3 contains 15 residues. CDR3 amino acids: CASSLAGPMNTEAFF. The CDR3 DNA reads as TGTGCCAGCAGCTTGGCGGGGCCCATGAACACTGAAGCTTTCTTT. Full variable domain (rest looked up from reference TRBV11-2 and TRBJ1-1): EAGVAQSPRYKIIEKRQSVAFWCNPISGHATLYWYQQILGQGPKLLIQFQNNGVVDDSQLPKDRFSAERLKGVDSTLKIQPAKLEDSAVYLCASSLAGPMNTEAFFGQGTRLTVV.

This clonotype was seen more than once but under ten times. The gene calls are TRBV2 and TRBJ2-4, with a tentative D call TRBD2 (6 bases). CDR3 length: 17 amino acids. V gave up 0 bases and J gave up 3 bases, with 15 bases separating them. Looked up from germline, CDR1 is SNHLY and CDR2 is FYNNEI. This CDR3 reads CASSEAEGRSFKNIQYF. Written as DNA, the CDR3 is TGTGCCAGCAGTGAAGCGGAGGGACGAAGTTTCAAAAACATTCAGTACTTC.

A few counts support this clonotype. The CDR3, as DNA: TGTGCCAGCAGTGTGACCCGGGACAGTCCCTACGAGCAGTACTTC. Protein product: CASSVTRDSPYEQYF. The rearrangement uses TRBV25-1 and TRBJ2-7; TRBD1 agrees at 7 bases. The CDR3 has 15 residues. Germline trimming cut 4 bases from V and 2 bases from J; bases unmatched to any gene: 8. Germline V gene data show CDR1 as MGHDK and CDR2 as SYGVNS.

This chain connects TRBV11-2 to TRBJ1-3; D remains unclear. The CDR3 totals 15 residues. The V and J ends lost 6 bases and 0 bases respectively, with 12 bases between them. CDR1 and CDR2 from the germline V gene are SGHAT and FQNNGV. For the CDR3, the DNA is TGTGCCAGCAGTCCGGACTTCAACTCTGGAAACACCATATATTTT. It is translated as CASSPDFNSGNTIYF.

This clonotype was detected once. The CDR3 here is CAWSSLQGRTEAFF. CDR3 coding DNA: TGTGCCTGGAGTTCCCTACAGGGACGGACTGAAGCTTTCTTT. V is TRBV30 and J is TRBJ1-1, with D maybe TRBD1 (6 bases). V was cut by 2 bases and J by 5 bases, with 15 bases left in between. Germline V lookup: CDR1 GTSNPN, CDR2 SVGIG (reference sequence). The CDR3 contains 14 residues.

This clonotype was picked up many times. This chain links TRBV7-8 with TRBJ2-3, with 8 bases matching TRBD1. This CDR3 spans 15 amino acids. CDR1 and CDR2 (germline): SGHVS, FQNEAQ. With V trimmed by 6 bases and J by 2 bases, 7 bases remained unmatched. For the CDR3, the DNA is TGTGCCAGCAGTCCCAGGGGGCCCTACACAGATACGCAGTATTTT. It translates to CASSPRGPYTDTQYF.

Ten or more counts support this clonotype. This chain joins TRBV3-1 and TRBJ2-1, with D hard to call. The CDR3 is made up of 15 amino acids. Germline V gene sequence: CDR1 LGHDT, CDR2 YNNKEL (reference sequence). V lost 1 base, J lost 6 bases, and 13 bases lay in between. The CDR3 protein is CASSQGLEGGNEQFF. In DNA form, the CDR3 reads TGTGCCAGCAGCCAAGGCCTCGAAGGTGGCAATGAGCAGTTCTTC.